This is a list of T cell receptor beta chains from one sample in a study of T-cell memory formation after mild COVID-19. Each CDR3 protein gets one entry after TCRdb re-called the 5' RACE reads with MiXCR. Of 260,000 or so distinct CDR3 sequences in the sample, 16% were seen once. The material sequenced was PBMCs or a T cell subset sorted from them (not recorded which). These TCRs come from a man younger than 30 who had mild COVID-19 (a few samples of this study predate the infection). Cell type and time point are not known. The CDR3 runs from the conserved cysteine through the conserved F or W. A D gene is named only where the DNA matches it firmly. Only part of the rows carry a size: once, few, many, or a class if the clone is expanded.

j_call,clone_size,v_call,d_call,cdr3_length,cdr3_nt,cdr3_aa
TRBJ2-5,few,TRBV12-3/TRBV12-4,TRBD2,14,TGTGCCAGCAGACGACTAGCGGGGGAAGAGACCCAGTACTTC,CASRRLAGEETQYF
TRBJ2-5,.,TRBV6-5,.,14,TGTGCCAGCTCGGACGTGGGTGATAAGGAGACCCAGTACTTC,CASSDVGDKETQYF
TRBJ1-6,few,TRBV19,TRBD1,17,TGTGCCAGTAGTATGTCCCGGGACAGGACGGATAATTCACCCCTCCACTTT,CASSMSRDRTDNSPLHF
TRBJ2-3,few,TRBV4-1,TRBD2,16,TGCGCCAGCAGCCCGAAGGAAGCGGGGGGAAGGGATACGCAGTATTTT,CASSPKEAGGRDTQYF
TRBJ2-3,few,TRBV25-1,.,16,TGTGCCAGCAGTGAGGGACACCGAACTAGCACAGATACGCAGTATTTT,CASSEGHRTSTDTQYF
TRBJ1-2,few,TRBV29-1,TRBD1,12,TGCAGCGTACGGACAGGGGGCTATGGCTACACCTTC,CSVRTGGYGYTF
TRBJ1-3,.,TRBV20-1,.,14,TGCAGTGCTAGAGATTCTGACAGTCGGAACACCATATATTTT,CSARDSDSRNTIYF
TRBJ1-6,.,TRBV20-1,.,12,TGCAGTGCTAGAGTTGCGGAATCACCCCTCCACTTT,CSARVAESPLHF
TRBJ2-2,.,TRBV7-9,.,14,TGTGCCAGCAGCCGACTGGGTGCCACCGGGGAGCTGTTTTTT,CASSRLGATGELFF
TRBJ1-2,few,TRBV5-1,.,15,TGCGCCAGCAGCTTGGGTGGCTCGGTGTCCTATGGCTACACCTTC,CASSLGGSVSYGYTF
TRBJ2-3,few,TRBV5-6,TRBD1,15,TGTGCCAGCAGCTTGTGGACAGGGGGCACAGATACGCAGTATTTT,CASSLWTGGTDTQYF
TRBJ1-1,.,TRBV29-1,.,13,TGCAGCGTTATCAGGCGACAGAACACTGAAGCTTTCTTT,CSVIRRQNTEAFF
TRBJ2-2,.,TRBV4-3,.,15,TGCGCCAGCAGCCCTCATCAGGGTAGGGCCGGGGAGCTGTTTTTT,CASSPHQGRAGELFF
TRBJ2-7,once,TRBV19,.,13,TGTGCCAGTAGTCCCCGGTCCGCTTACGAGCAGTACTTC,CASSPRSAYEQYF
TRBJ2-7,few,TRBV29-1,TRBD1,14,TGCAGCGTTACCGGGACAGGGAGTTCTTACGAGCAGTACTTC,CSVTGTGSSYEQYF
TRBJ2-3,.,TRBV13,TRBD2,17,TGTGCCAGCAGCTCCCGACTAGCGGGGGGACCCACAGATACGCAGTATTTT,CASSSRLAGGPTDTQYF
TRBJ2-5,.,TRBV20-1,TRBD2,14,TGCAGTGCTAGGCGACGGGGGGGCGTAGAGACCCAGTACTTC,CSARRRGGVETQYF
TRBJ2-1,.,TRBV27,.,13,TGTGCCAGCAGTCTAGCCGGGATGGGAGAGCAGTTCTTC,CASSLAGMGEQFF
TRBJ2-5,many,TRBV5-1,.,15,TGCGCCAGCAGCTTGGAGGGGGTCTACCAAGAGACCCAGTACTTC,CASSLEGVYQETQYF
TRBJ1-1,.,TRBV12-3/TRBV12-4,.,13,TGTGCCAGCAGTTTCCTCGGGGCCGCTGAAGCTTTCTTT,CASSFLGAAEAFF
TRBJ1-4,.,TRBV18,TRBD1,14,TGTGCCAGCTCACTCGACAGGGTAAATGAAAAACTGTTTTTT,CASSLDRVNEKLFF
TRBJ1-1,.,TRBV6-5,TRBD1,15,TGTGCCAGCAGGCCCACACAGGGGATGCGCGCTGAAGCTTTCTTT,CASRPTQGMRAEAFF
TRBJ2-1,.,TRBV4-1,TRBD1,16,TGCGCCAGCAGCCAAGATAGGGTTGGGACAGGGGGTGAGCAGTTCTTC,CASSQDRVGTGGEQFF
TRBJ1-2,.,TRBV12-3/TRBV12-4,TRBD1,12,TGTGCCAGCAGCCGCGACAGGGAAGGCTACACCTTC,CASSRDREGYTF
TRBJ1-1,few,TRBV30,.,13,TGTGCCTGGGGTACGGGGGATCCCACTGAAGCTTTCTTT,CAWGTGDPTEAFF
TRBJ1-1,.,TRBV5-1,.,14,TGCGCCAGCAGCTTGGGATCATTAGGGACTGAAGCTTTCTTT,CASSLGSLGTEAFF
TRBJ2-1,few,TRBV4-1,TRBD1,17,TGCGCCAGCAGCCCCTTTCACCCGGGACAGGAGTACAATGAGCAGTTCTTC,CASSPFHPGQEYNEQFF
TRBJ2-1,many,TRBV5-1,TRBD2,14,TGCGCCAGCAGCAGAGCGGGGGGGCTCAATGAGCAGTTCTTC,CASSRAGGLNEQFF
TRBJ2-3,.,TRBV12-3/TRBV12-4,.,15,TGTGCCAGCAGTTTAGGGGAGGCCTCCACAGATACGCAGTATTTT,CASSLGEASTDTQYF
TRBJ2-3,.,TRBV10-3,TRBD1,15,TGTGCCATCAGATCCACAGGGGGAAGCACAGATACGCAGTATTTT,CAIRSTGGSTDTQYF
TRBJ2-3,.,TRBV4-2,TRBD2,16,TGTGCCAGCAGCCAAGTTGGTAGCGGGGGGACAGATACGCAGTATTTT,CASSQVGSGGTDTQYF
TRBJ2-2,many,TRBV27,.,13,TGTGCCAGCAGTTTTGGAGAGGCCGGGGAGCTGTTTTTT,CASSFGEAGELFF
TRBJ2-6,.,TRBV28,.,16,TGTGCCAGCAGCCCTCTGGACAGCTCTGGGGCCAACGTCCTGACTTTC,CASSPLDSSGANVLTF
TRBJ2-3,.,TRBV30,TRBD2,15,TGTGCCTGGAGGGGTGCGGGGGATAGCACAGATACGCAGTATTTT,CAWRGAGDSTDTQYF
TRBJ2-7,few,TRBV5-1,TRBD2,14,TGCGCCAGCAGCGTGACTAGCGGGGATTACGAGCAGTACTTC,CASSVTSGDYEQYF
TRBJ2-2,.,TRBV12-3/TRBV12-4,TRBD2,15,TGTGCCAGCACCCCGACTAGCGGAGGCACCGGGGAGCTGTTTTTT,CASTPTSGGTGELFF
TRBJ1-2,few,TRBV5-1,TRBD1,15,TGCGCCAGCAGCCCTAATCCTAGACAGGGGGCAGGCTACACCTTC,CASSPNPRQGAGYTF
TRBJ2-1,few,TRBV20-1,.,12,TGCAGTGCTCGCGGACGGAACAATGAGCAGTTCTTC,CSARGRNNEQFF
TRBJ2-2,.,TRBV29-1,.,12,TGCAGCGTTAGAGAGGGGACCGGGGAGCTGTTTTTT,CSVREGTGELFF
TRBJ1-2,few,TRBV12-3/TRBV12-4,.,14,TGTGCCAGCAGTTCCCCGGGGCTCGCCTATGGCTACACCTTC,CASSSPGLAYGYTF
TRBJ2-7,.,TRBV7-6,.,15,TGTGCCAGCAGCTTAGACCCCGGCACCTCCTACGAGCAGTACTTC,CASSLDPGTSYEQYF
TRBJ2-5,few,TRBV5-6,TRBD1,17,TGTGCCAGCAGCTTGGTTGTGGTCTGGGACAGGGAAGAGACCCAGTACTTC,CASSLVVVWDREETQYF
TRBJ2-7,few,TRBV7-9,.,15,TGTGCCAGCAGCTCTGGGGCGGACCTGGGCTACGAGCAGTACTTC,CASSSGADLGYEQYF
TRBJ1-2,.,TRBV20-1,.,12,TGCAGTGCTAGCGTCCAGCTCGATGGCTACACCTTC,CSASVQLDGYTF
TRBJ1-2,few,TRBV7-9,.,13,TGTGCCAGCAGCTTAGTCCAGGGGTCCGGCTACACCTTC,CASSLVQGSGYTF
TRBJ2-1,.,TRBV29-1,.,9,TGCATCGTTGCCGATGAGCAGTTCTTC,CIVADEQFF
TRBJ2-2,.,TRBV12-3/TRBV12-4,TRBD2,19,TGTGCCAGCAGTTTAGCCCTGACTAGCGTGGGGTTAGACACCGGGGAGCTGTTTTTT,CASSLALTSVGLDTGELFF
TRBJ1-1,.,TRBV7-9,.,14,TGTGCCAGCAGCTTTCCAGGGAGGAGTACTGAAGCTTTCTTT,CASSFPGRSTEAFF
TRBJ2-1,.,TRBV10-2,TRBD2,15,TGCGCCAGCAGCGTAGCGGGGGGTTATAGGAATGAGCAGTTCTTC,CASSVAGGYRNEQFF
TRBJ2-5,many,TRBV11-2,.,14,TGTGCCAGCAGCTCAGAACGGCTACCGGAGACCCAGTACTTC,CASSSERLPETQYF
TRBJ2-2,few,TRBV4-2,.,15,TGTGCCAGCAGCCAAGGGCAGGGGAACACCGGGGAGCTGTTTTTT,CASSQGQGNTGELFF
TRBJ1-5,.,TRBV4-3,.,15,TGCGCCAGCAGCCAAGATGGCCCGTCGGGTCAGCCCCAGCATTTT,CASSQDGPSGQPQHF
TRBJ1-4,many,TRBV4-1,.,14,TGCGCCAGCAGCCCTTGGGAGCGGGGTGAAAAACTGTTTTTT,CASSPWERGEKLFF